A single sample gave rise to the 27 T cell receptor beta chains below, sequenced in a study of tumor-infiltrating lymphocytes in primary liver carcinoma. With a constant-region primer, TCR beta cDNA was made from roughly 500 ng of total RNA. Each TCR beta library was derived from three nested multiplex PCR rounds that employed slightly modified ARM-PCR. TRBV1-TRBV30 forward primers and a C-beta reverse primer were used in the first two PCR rounds, which each ran for about 11 cycles. One entry per CDR3 protein results from TCRdb running MiXCR on the multiplex PCR reads. The sample includes some 110,000 distinct CDR3 sequences, 64% of them seen just once. Both RNA and DNA were isolated together from approximately 20-30 mg of bulk tissue that had not been sorted. The sample was liver tumor tissue from sampling region 3. Documented subset: tumor region T3, left-lateral pole. The receptors originated from a woman aged 60-70 years with primary liver carcinoma and hepatitis B virus infection.

As to this clonotype: This may be a read error, as it is one base from a much larger clone. Here the CDR3 omits its conserved ending phenylalanine or tryptophan, so a read error is the likely source. The chain is built from TRBV12-3 or TRBV12-4 and TRBJ2-7; 8 nucleotides match TRBD2. The CDR3 is 13 residues long. Unmatched junction bases numbered 6, after V lost 9 bases and J lost 2 bases. CDR3 nucleotides: TGTGCCAGTTCGGGGGGGCGGGCCTACGAGCAGTACTAC. This translates into CASSGGRAYEQYY.

The chain is built from TRBV25-1 and TRBJ2-7; D is unclear. In germline, CDR1 is MGHDK, CDR2 SYGVNS. Trimming shortened V by 3 bases and J by 4 bases, and 10 bases separated the two germline ends. The CDR3 covers 13 residues. Written as DNA, the CDR3 is TGTGCCAGCAGTGAGGAAAACGGGTACGAGCAGTACTTC. Translating gives CASSEENGYEQYF.

The CDR3 bases are TGCGCCAGCAGCGCGATAGCGGTCGACACCGGGGAGCTGTTTTTT. This gives the protein CASSAIAVDTGELFF. The genes are TRBV5-1 and TRBJ2-2; a weak D match, TRBD2 (6 bases). V was trimmed by 4 bases and J by 3 bases, leaving 13 bases between them. The germline gives CDR1 SGHRS, CDR2 YFSETQ. CDR3 size: 15 residues.

This clonotype showed up just a few times. A clone one base away is much larger, so this may be a read error. The rearrangement joins TRBV12-3 or TRBV12-4 to TRBJ1-2, with TRBD1 matching 8 bases. CDR3 length: 14 residues. Unmatched junction bases numbered 9, after V lost 7 bases and J lost 5 bases. The CDR3 coding sequence is TGTGCCAGCAATCTCGGACAGGGACTTTATGGCTACACCTTC. The encoded protein is CASNLGQGLYGYTF.

The chain uses TRBV5-1 and TRBJ2-3, with 7 bases that match TRBD1. The CDR3 extends over 16 amino acids. Germline CDR1 SGHRS, CDR2 YFSETQ. With V trimmed by 0 bases and J by 2 bases, 6 bases remained unmatched. This CDR3 reads CASSLEYRGPTDTQYF. In DNA form, the CDR3 reads TGCGCCAGCAGCTTGGAATACAGGGGACCCACAGATACGCAGTATTTT.

Concerning this clonotype itself: Lacking the conserved final phenylalanine or tryptophan, this CDR3 likely reflects a read error. The V and J genes are TRBV11-2 and TRBJ2-1; a weak D match, TRBD2 (6 bases). Germline CDR1 is SGHAT and CDR2 is FQNNGV. V was cut by 6 bases and J by 3 bases, with 15 bases left in between. The CDR3 loop spans 15 amino acids. CDR3 amino acids: CASSSGTQFYNEQFI. CDR3 nucleotide sequence: TGTGCCAGCAGTTCCGGGACTCAATTCTACAATGAGCAGTTCATC.

Of note for this clonotype: A much larger clone is a single base away; this may be a read error. The chain recombines TRBV14 with TRBJ2-2; D not certain. Deletions cut 2 bases from V and 6 bases from J, with 16 bases between. CDR1 and CDR2 (germline): SGHDN, FVKESK. The CDR3 runs 16 residues. The CDR3 DNA follows: TGTGCCAGCAGCCAATGGGTAGGGCCCGGTTCCGGGGAGCTGTTTTTT. It is translated as CASSQWVGPGSGELFF.

A note on this clonotype: Because it lacks the conserved phenylalanine or tryptophan at the end, this CDR3 is likely a read error. The chain recombines TRBV4-2 with TRBJ2-6; no clear D. The CDR3 sequence is 15 residues long. Germline CDR1 LGHNA, CDR2 YNFKEQ. V was clipped by 1 base and J by 3 bases, with 7 bases between them. The CDR3 region is CASSQGFFGANVLTL. In DNA form, the CDR3 reads TGTGCCAGCAGCCAAGGGTTCTTTGGGGCCAACGTCCTGACTTTA.

This clonotype was observed at least ten times. The chain combines TRBV7-9 with TRBJ2-7; weak D call: TRBD2 (5 bases). The germline V and J ends were trimmed by 6 bases and 5 bases, with 8 bases remaining between them. Looked up from germline, CDR1 is SEHNR and CDR2 is FQNEAQ (reference sequence). The CDR3 has 11 residues. The DNA of the CDR3 is TGTGCCAGCAGGAGGGCAGACGAGCAGTACTTC. Translating gives CASRRADEQYF.

With respect to this clonotype: This clone may be a read error of a much larger clone one base away. The gene calls are TRBV5-6 and TRBJ2-1; TRBD1 aligns across 7 bases. Trimming cost V 2 bases and J 9 bases; bases outside gene matches: 11. The length of the CDR3 is 15 residues. The V gene's germline CDR1 is SGHDT and CDR2 YYEEEE. The CDR3 DNA reads TGTGCCAGCAGCTTTAAGACAGGGTCGAACAGTGAGCAGTTCTTC. This sequence encodes CASSFKTGSNSEQFF.

On this clonotype itself: The conserved closing phenylalanine or tryptophan is absent in this CDR3, likely reflecting a read error. V usage is TRBV5-1 and J usage is TRBJ1-1; the D is unclear. The CDR3 runs to 14 residues. CDR1 and CDR2 (germline): SGHRS, YFSETQ. The CDR3 DNA is TGCGCCAGCAGCTGGGATGGGGTCGGAACTGAGGCTTTCTTA. This encodes CASSWDGVGTEAFL.

This clonotype came up many times. The CDR3 DNA reads TGCAGCGTTGAGGGGGACAGGGGGAAGACTGAAGAGACCCAGTACTTC. Translating it yields CSVEGDRGKTEETQYF. This chain connects TRBV29-1 to TRBJ2-5, with TRBD1 identical over 11 bases. Germline CDR1 and CDR2: SQVTM and ANQGSEA. This CDR3 spans 16 amino acids. V shed 3 bases and J 3 bases; nucleotides not matched to a gene: 9.

V and J are TRBV24-1 and TRBJ2-3; D remains ambiguous. Trimming took 9 bases from V and 14 from J, leaving 14 bases between them. The CDR3 loop spans 10 amino acids. In germline, CDR1 is KGHDR, CDR2 SFDVKD. CDR3 nucleotide sequence: TGTGCCACCGACCTGCGGCCAGGGTATTTT. This gives the protein CATDLRPGYF.

On this clonotype: This could be a read error, since a much larger clone is one nucleotide away. This is likely a read error, given that the CDR3 carries no conserved phenylalanine or tryptophan at its end. The rearrangement joins TRBV6-2 or TRBV6-3 to TRBJ2-1; D remains unclear. CDR1 MNHEY and CDR2 SVGEGT come from the germline V gene. This CDR3 is built from 16 residues. In nucleotides, the CDR3 is TGTACCAGCAGTAGAGAGAGTTACGGCTCCTACAATGAGCAGTTCATC. It encodes CTSSRESYGSYNEQFI.

In regard to this clonotype: The junction and the germline gene differ at one end; a read error may be behind it. V is TRBV6-6 and J is TRBJ2-7; TRBD2 might be the D (5 bases). The CDR3 spans 13 residues. In germline, CDR1 is MNHNY, CDR2 SVGAGI (reference sequence). The CDR3 here is CASSSGLIYDQHF. CDR3 DNA sequence: TGTGCCAGCAGTTCCGGACTGATCTACGATCAGCACTTC.

Of note for this clonotype: Relative to the germline gene, one junction end is altered; a read error may explain this. V usage is TRBV10-3 and J usage is TRBJ1-1; 7 bases agree with TRBD1. Looked up from germline, CDR1 is ENHRY and CDR2 is SYGVKD. This CDR3 contains 15 residues. The CDR3, as DNA: TGTGCCATCAGTGAGTCGACAGGGTTGGACACCGAAGCTTCCTTT. Amino acid sequence: CAISESTGLDTEASF.

In this sample, this clonotype turned up many times. The V call is TRBV11-2, the J call TRBJ2-1; TRBD2 agrees at 9 bases. The CDR3 runs to 19 residues. Germline V lookup: CDR1 SGHAT, CDR2 FQNNGV. The V segment lost 0 bases and the J segment 2 bases; nucleotides outside the gene matches: 11. The CDR3 is CASSLESGGRALTYNEQFF. In DNA form, the CDR3 reads TGTGCCAGCAGCTTAGAATCGGGCGGGAGGGCCTTGACCTACAATGAGCAGTTCTTC.

This clonotype appeared a single time. The chain carries TRBV5-4 and TRBJ2-1; 8 positions match TRBD2. J was trimmed by 5 bases and V by 3 bases; bases with no gene match: 7. Germline CDR1 SGHNT, CDR2 YYREEE (reference sequence). CDR3 length: 15 residues. CDR3 bases: TGTGCCAGCAGCTGGTTGGGACTAGGGGACAATGAGCAGTTCTTC. This codes for CASSWLGLGDNEQFF.

Comments on this clonotype: In this CDR3 the conserved last residue, phenylalanine or tryptophan, is missing, so a read error is likely. It is unclear where the CDR3 begins or ends on the DNA, so no DNA is shown, and the CDR3 is as TCRdb lists it. This chain joins TRBV11-3 and TRBJ2-2; the D call in the table, TRBD2, was not verified against the DNA. Germline V gene sequence: CDR1 SGHNT, CDR2 YENEEA. The CDR3 totals 17 residues, both ends included. This chain's CDR3 is CASSLGRLAGNTGELSV.

In this sample, this clonotype turned up many times. The germline gene is not matched at one end of the junction; a read error may be the cause. This chain joins TRBV11-2 and TRBJ2-1; D gene ambiguous. CDR3 length equals 15 residues. From germline, CDR1 is SGHAT and CDR2 FQNNGV. The CDR3 bases are TGTGCCAGCAGCTTAGGGTTCCGGGCCCACAATGAGCGGTTCTTC. Residues: CASSLGFRAHNERFF. Together with reference TRBV11-2 and TRBJ2-1, the CDR3 gives the full variable domain: EAGVAQSPRYKIIEKRQSVAFWCNPISGHATLYWYQQILGQGPKLLIQFQNNGVVDDSQLPKDRFSAERLKGVDSTLKIQPAKLEDSAVYLCASSLGFRAHNERFFGPGTRLTVL.

Of note for this clonotype: Relative to the germline gene, one junction end is altered; a read error may explain this. J is TRBJ1-1 and V is TRBV11-2; D call uncertain. The CDR3 runs 12 residues. Per germline, CDR1 SGHAT and CDR2 FQNNGV. CDR3 coding DNA: TGTGTCAGCAGCCAAGAGGTGACTGAAGCTTTCTTT. This sequence encodes CVSSQEVTEAFF.

Sample share makes this clonotype medium-sized. The rearrangement uses TRBV6-1 and TRBJ2-2; 8 bases align to TRBD1. With 5 bases clipped from V and 4 bases from J, the junction kept 3 bases outside the gene matches. The germline V gene encodes CDR1 MNHNS and CDR2 SASEGT. The CDR3 spans 14 residues. This CDR3 is CASSTGGSTGELFF. The CDR3 DNA reads TGTGCCAGCAGTACAGGGGGTAGCACCGGGGAGCTGTTTTTT.

Of note for this clonotype: This could be a read error, since a much larger clone is one nucleotide away. The gene calls are TRBV4-1 and TRBJ2-4; no reliable D call. From germline, CDR1 is MGHRA and CDR2 YSYEKL. The CDR3 length is 17 residues. Trimming shortened V by 4 bases and J by 0 bases, and 16 bases separated the two germline ends. The CDR3 loop is CASSLPTRALAKNIQYF. CDR3 nucleotides: TGCGCCAGCAGCCTACCTACGCGCGCACTAGCCAAAAACATTCAGTACTTC.

V is TRBV5-1 and J is TRBJ2-3; D may be TRBD2 (5 bases). The length of the CDR3 is 14 residues. Per germline, CDR1 SGHRS and CDR2 YFSETQ. CDR3 residues: CATSTRRRTDTQYF. The DNA of the CDR3 is TGCGCGACCTCTACAAGGAGGAGGACAGATACGCAGTATTTT.

A note on this clonotype: Being one base from a much bigger clone, this may be a read error. The chain links TRBV5-1 to TRBJ2-7; TRBD1 or TRBD2 may be the D gene (5 bases each). CDR1 is SGHRS and CDR2 is YFSETQ in the germline V gene. The CDR3 is 15 amino acids. The DNA of the CDR3 is TGCGCCAGCAGCTTGAATCCGGGGCTGTCCTACAAGCAGTACTTC. It encodes CASSLNPGLSYKQYF. Filled out from reference TRBV5-1 and TRBJ2-7, the complete variable domain reads KAGVTQTPRYLIKTRGQQVTLSCSPISGHRSVSWYQQTPGQGLQFLFEYFSETQRNKGNFPGRFSGRQFSNSRSEMNVSTLELGDSALYLCASSLNPGLSYKQYFGPGTRLTVT.

Concerning this clonotype itself: One base away lies a much larger clone, so this may be a sequencing read error. The chain recombines TRBV6-2 or TRBV6-3 with TRBJ2-5; tentatively, D is TRBD2 (6 bases). Germline assignment: CDR1 MNHEY and CDR2 SVGEGT. This CDR3 is 14 amino acids long. This CDR3 is CASSLTGGSETQCF. The DNA for the CDR3 is TGTGCCAGCAGTCTCACCGGGGGTTCAGAGACCCAGTGCTTC.

In the case of this clonotype: The junction differs from germline at one of its ends, possibly a read error. The gene calls are TRBV11-2 and TRBJ2-6; 7 nucleotides match TRBD1. Per the germline V gene, CDR1 is SGHAT and CDR2 is FQNNGV. The CDR3 runs 18 residues. The CDR3: CASSLPGQYLSGTNVLTF. CDR3 bases: TGTGCCAGCAGCTTGCCGGGACAGTACCTCTCTGGGACCAACGTCCTGACTTTC.